Listed below are T cell receptor beta chains from one sample, sequenced in a study of beta chain features in type 1 diabetes. Measured with immunoSEQ multiplex PCR; TCRdb has only the in-frame clones, and not every one. Of 310,000 or so clones in the sample, 8% were seen once. The sequencing sample was made of central memory CD4+ T cells from blood. Every receptor here comes from a woman younger than 35 in good health. CDR3s leave out the opening cysteine and the closing phenylalanine or tryptophan. Clone size appears in some rows only: once, few, many, or a class for an expanded clone.

>TRBV10-3|TRBJ1-1|many
AISESGWNTEAF
>TRBV29-1|TRBJ1-1|few
SVVGSSLTGTEAF
>TRBV15|TRBJ2-3|.
ATSRDTATDTQY
>TRBV5-4|TRBJ1-5|few
ASSVGGTENQPQH
>TRBV27|TRBJ1-2|.
ASSPQKTKYGYT
>TRBV25-1|TRBJ2-5|few
ASSAQVPQETQY
>TRBV5-1|TRBJ2-7|.
ASSHGQTGVEQY
>TRBV29-1|TRBJ2-1|.
SVVGTSVSGEQF
>TRBV2|TRBJ2-1|few
ASRGTGGPYNEQF
>TRBV5-1|TRBJ2-3|.
ASSLVLATDTQY
>TRBV7-6|TRBJ2-7|few
ASSNGYEQY
>TRBV6-4|TRBJ2-1|many
ASSRQAYNEQF
>TRBV11-2|TRBJ1-3|few
ASSFGQGSGNTIY
>TRBV5-6|TRBJ2-3|.
ASSLDSPGTQY
>TRBV7-9|TRBJ1-1|.
ASSFQENTEAF
>TRBV9|TRBJ2-2|.
ASSVALSGSSTGELF
>TRBV28|TRBJ1-2|few
ASSSGPNYGYT
>TRBV2|TRBJ1-2|many
AGQRDRFYGYT
>TRBV28|TRBJ1-5|many
ASRRQGGNQPQH
>TRBV5-1|TRBJ2-1|few
ASSPQTRRDNEQF
>TRBV28|TRBJ2-7|few
ASSGAGKSYEQY
>TRBV28|TRBJ1-2|.
ASMEALGTLGGYT
>TRBV2|TRBJ2-7|.
ASSEPSGRVGEQY
>TRBV4-1|TRBJ2-1|few
ASSPIGTGRLNEQF
>TRBV7-9|TRBJ1-2|.
ASSLGQGYGYT
>TRBV11-2|TRBJ2-7|.
ASSRQLASTYEQY
>TRBV7-9|TRBJ1-3|few
ASSGGQGVGNTIY
>TRBV11-2|TRBJ2-4|many
ASKQGIIQY
>TRBV11-1|TRBJ2-5|few
ASSTPGGAETQY
>TRBV10-3|TRBJ1-1|few
AINGANTEAF
>TRBV25-1|TRBJ1-5|.
ASAGERNQPQH